This is a list of T cell receptor beta chains from one sample in a study of Japanese encephalitis immunity and Zika vaccine responses. TCRdb passed the 5' RACE reads through MiXCR, listing each CDR3 protein once. The profile shows about 1,000 distinct CDR3 sequences, less than 3.5% of them singletons. The specimen comprised antigen-activated CD4+ T cells from blood, cultured, sampled during a Zika inactivated vaccine study. These receptors originate from an adult man who received an inactivated Zika virus vaccine. Both conserved end residues are part of each CDR3.

V gene	J gene	CDR3 protein
TRBV20-1	TRBJ2-5	CSAPHGTSGEETQYF
TRBV6-5	TRBJ1-5	CASSYTGGIQPQHF
TRBV7-2	TRBJ1-5	CASSTQNQPQHF
TRBV10-3	TRBJ1-2	CAISDNNANYGYTF
TRBV7-2	TRBJ2-3	CASSLRGGDADQYF
TRBV6-5	TRBJ1-1	CASSYIGEAFF
TRBV6-1	TRBJ2-5	CASRNLVPGQGIQYQETQYF
TRBV15	TRBJ1-4	CATSGTGVEKLFF
TRBV4-1	TRBJ2-6	CASSQGSRDPGANVLTF
TRBV5-6	TRBJ2-3	CASSSAGMGTQYF
TRBV18	TRBJ2-2	CASSPQDTAGELFF
TRBV3-1	TRBJ2-5	CASSLSGGKETQYF
TRBV11-3	TRBJ2-3	CASSFGGGAADTQYF
TRBV7-3	TRBJ2-5	CVSSPGGAQETQYF
TRBV12-3/TRBV12-4	TRBJ1-2	CASRSLWDGYTF
TRBV18	TRBJ2-5	CASSPWGSLQGETQYF
TRBV29-1	TRBJ2-7	CSVLNSRQGSSYEQYF
TRBV10-3	TRBJ2-2	CAISGSGTLNTGELFF
TRBV7-9	TRBJ2-2	CASSLTGELFF
TRBV7-6	TRBJ2-3	CASSVSSGGPTDTQYF
TRBV5-1	TRBJ2-5	CASEGLAGGETQYF
TRBV11-2	TRBJ2-5	CASSLYDSHQETQYF
TRBV4-3	TRBJ1-2	CASSQDQGRVHLF
TRBV4-3	TRBJ1-2	CASSQETATGAYGYTF
TRBV5-1	TRBJ2-5	CASSQTSGGPETQYF
TRBV20-1	TRBJ2-7	CSARATGETYEQYF
TRBV18	TRBJ1-1	CASSPLPGSAEAFF
TRBV6-1	TRBJ2-1	CASSEVNEQFF
TRBV4-3	TRBJ2-3	CASSQVIGGGTATDTQYF
TRBV6-6	TRBJ2-7	CASISGIYEQYF
TRBV6-2/TRBV6-3	TRBJ2-7	CASSQETGTGPYEQYF
TRBV4-1	TRBJ1-1	CASSQPRGLGEAFF
TRBV4-3	TRBJ2-1	CASSQDVSSYNEQFF
TRBV15	TRBJ1-1	CATSRDSTGGVTEAFF
TRBV3-1	TRBJ2-3	CASSQRLATDTQYF
TRBV11-2	TRBJ1-4	CASSREVRGREKLFF
TRBV3-1	TRBJ1-2	CASSQETSTGAYGYTF
TRBV12-3/TRBV12-4	TRBJ2-7	CASKFWPGDNSYEQYF
TRBV6-6	TRBJ1-1	CASAGGLNTEAFF
TRBV5-3	TRBJ2-5	CARSLNRGGRAETQYF
TRBV5-4	TRBJ1-6	CASAEGGSYNSPLHF
TRBV3-1	TRBJ2-7	CASSKDLLRSYEQYF
TRBV29-1	TRBJ1-1	CSVTGTVNTEAFF